The 17 T cell receptor beta chains below were found in one sample sequenced in a study of identifying expanded T cells in peripheral blood. TCRdb's copy holds only in-frame clones and misses some; the assay was immunoSEQ multiplex PCR. In the table there are around 100,000 clones, about 87% of which are singletons. The sample taken for sequencing was blood. These receptors all stem from a person aged 18 to 70 in good health.

The chain joins TRBV4-2 to TRBJ2-1, with D possibly TRBD2 on 6 matching bases. The V end was cut by 0 bases, the J end by 3 bases, with 12 bases between. CDR1 and CDR2 (germline): LGHNA, YNFKEQ. The CDR3 runs to 16 residues. The DNA for the CDR3 is TGTGCCAGCAGCCAAGAATTCAGGCGGGGCTACAATGAGCAGTTCTTC. Translated, it gives CASSQEFRRGYNEQFF.

The V and J genes are TRBV6-1 and TRBJ1-5; no firm D call. Per germline, CDR1 MNHNS and CDR2 SASEGT. The V end lost 6 bases, the J end lost 0 bases, and 12 bases lay between the germline ends. The CDR3 length is 15 residues. The CDR3 loop reads CASSEGFSSNQPQHF. DNA for the CDR3: TGTGCCAGCAGCGAGGGCTTCAGTAGCAATCAGCCCCAGCATTTT.

This clone appeared a single time. The chain links TRBV29-1 to TRBJ1-5, with D possibly matching TRBD1 (5 bases). Trimming pared 2 bases from V and 0 bases from J, leaving 8 bases between. The CDR3 runs 14 residues. The germline V gene has CDR1 SQVTM and CDR2 ANQGSEA. The CDR3 DNA sequence: TGCAGCGTTGAACTGACAGATAGCAATCAGCCCCAGCATTTT. This translates into CSVELTDSNQPQHF.

The chain employs TRBV28 and TRBJ2-4; D gene ambiguous. The CDR3 contains 16 residues. Trimming cost V 5 bases and J 1 base, with 15 bases left between them. Germline V gene sequence: CDR1 MDHEN, CDR2 SYDVKM. The CDR3 coding sequence is TGTGCCAGCAGTGACACATCTTTGGGGGCCAAAAACATTCAGTACTTC. This codes for CASSDTSLGAKNIQYF.

The rearrangement joins TRBV10-3 to TRBJ2-2, with 14 positions matching TRBD2. Germline CDR1 is ENHRY and CDR2 is SYGVKD. CDR3 length: 15 residues. V was pared by 10 bases and J by 5 bases, with 6 bases of the junction left unmatched. The CDR3 sequence: CATEGLAGVTGELFF. The CDR3 nucleotides are TGTGCCACTGAGGGACTAGCGGGAGTAACCGGGGAGCTGTTTTTT.

The V call is TRBV5-1, the J call TRBJ2-5, with 9 bases aligning to TRBD2. J lost 4 bases, V lost 3 bases, and 7 bases had no gene match. Germline CDR1 and CDR2: SGHRS and YFSETQ. This CDR3 is built from 15 residues. The chain's CDR3 is CASSSWTSAVETQYF. The CDR3 DNA is TGCGCCAGCAGCTCGTGGACTAGCGCTGTAGAGACCCAGTACTTC.

The CDR3 spells CASSGRTSTNEQFF. The CDR3 DNA sequence: TGTGCCAGTAGTGGCCGGACTAGCACCAATGAGCAGTTCTTC. V and J are TRBV19 and TRBJ2-1, with 8 nucleotides matching TRBD2. The germline V gene encodes CDR1 LNHDA and CDR2 SQIVND (reference sequence). Unmatched junction bases numbered 6, after V lost 5 bases and J lost 6 bases. The CDR3 covers 14 residues.

This sequence joins TRBV5-6 and TRBJ2-1; TRBD1 aligns across 7 bases. V shed 0 bases and J 6 bases; nucleotides not matched to a gene: 6. This CDR3 spans 15 amino acids. Germline lookup yields CDR1 SGHDT and CDR2 YYEEEE. Here the CDR3 reads CASSLGGGFINEQFF. In DNA form, the CDR3 reads TGTGCCAGCAGCTTGGGAGGGGGCTTTATCAATGAGCAGTTCTTC.

The CDR3 sequence: CASSLGYDGSHEQYF. CDR3 coding DNA: TGTGCCAGCAGCTTAGGCTACGATGGATCCCACGAGCAGTACTTC. V gene TRBV11-1 combines with J gene TRBJ2-7; D gene uncertain. The CDR3 is 15 residues long. Germline CDR1 SGHAT, CDR2 FQDESV (reference sequence). V lost 1 base and J lost 5, with 15 bases in between.

This clone appeared a single time. This chain connects TRBV6-5 to TRBJ2-7, with 9 bases that match TRBD1. The germline gives CDR1 MNHEY, CDR2 SVGAGI. The V gene end was trimmed by 6 bases and the J gene end by 1 base; junction bases not matched to a gene: 7. The CDR3 totals 15 residues. CDR3 DNA sequence: TGTGCCAGCAGCCAACAGGGGGCGAGTTCCTACGAGCAGTACTTC. This codes for CASSQQGASSYEQYF.

The chain joins TRBV10-3 to TRBJ2-6; the match to TRBD1 covers 10 bases. CDR1 and CDR2 (germline): ENHRY, SYGVKD. The CDR3 runs to 20 residues. V was clipped by 3 bases and J by 4 bases; unmatched bases: 15. For the CDR3, the DNA is TGTGCCATCAGTGAAGTTGGGACAGGGGTCGAAGGGGGAGGGGCCAACGTCCTGACTTTC. It encodes CAISEVGTGVEGGGANVLTF.

The chain couples TRBV9 to TRBJ1-6; 7 bases fit TRBD1. V lost 3 bases to trimming and J lost 0 bases; unmatched junction nucleotides: 9. CDR1 is SGDLS, CDR2 YYNGEE, per germline. CDR3 length equals 18 residues. In nucleotides, the CDR3 is TGTGCCAGCAGCGCCCAAGGGACAGCGATCTCCTATAATTCACCCCTCCACTTT. Protein: CASSAQGTAISYNSPLHF.

The chain has TRBV2 and TRBJ2-7; D is possibly TRBD1 or TRBD2 (6 bases each). This CDR3 is 12 amino acids long. V was pared by 6 bases and J by 6 bases, with 12 bases between. The germline V gene encodes CDR1 SNHLY and CDR2 FYNNEI. Here the CDR3 DNA reads TGTGCCAGCAGGGAGGGGGGTGGCGAGCAGTACTTC. It codes for CASREGGGEQYF.

The chain carries TRBV19 and TRBJ2-7; 11 bases map to TRBD2. CDR1 and CDR2 (germline): LNHDA, SQIVND (reference sequence). The CDR3 totals 15 residues. After removal of 5 bases from V and 4 bases from J, the junction contained 7 bases not matched to a gene. The DNA for the CDR3 is TGTGCCAGTAGTGTCACTAGCGGGAGCTTTTACGAGCAGTACTTC. It is translated as CASSVTSGSFYEQYF.

The chain carries TRBV30 and TRBJ1-1; D gene unclear. Trimming cost V 0 bases and J 1 base, with 6 bases left between them. This CDR3 comprises 13 residues. Per the germline V gene, CDR1 is GTSNPN and CDR2 is SVGIG (reference sequence). CDR3 amino acids: CAWSVQANTEAFF. The CDR3 nucleotides are TGTGCCTGGAGTGTGCAGGCGAACACTGAAGCTTTCTTT.

The chain uses TRBV29-1 and TRBJ1-4; D is possibly TRBD1 (6 bases). This CDR3 has 16 residues. Looked up from germline, CDR1 is SQVTM and CDR2 is ANQGSEA. V lost 5 bases, J lost 1 base, and 17 bases lay in between. In DNA, the CDR3 is TGCAGCGTTCAGGAGTCAGGGGCATTAACTAATGAAAAACTGTTTTTT. It codes for CSVQESGALTNEKLFF.

The chain combines TRBV9 with TRBJ2-1; D is tentatively TRBD1 or TRBD2 (7 bases each). With 7 bases removed from V and 4 bases from J, the gap between germline ends came to 12 bases. Per the germline V gene, CDR1 is SGDLS and CDR2 is YYNGEE. The CDR3 spans 13 residues. CDR3 DNA sequence: TGTGCCAGCCAGGGGGGGCATTACAATGAGCAGTTCTTC. Its protein is CASQGGHYNEQFF.